The T cell receptor (beta chain) described here comes from a study of vaccination and CD4 T cells after COVID-19 (dated 2022 in TCRdb). Looking at the study overall: Convalescent patients had a positive SARS-CoV-2 result on nasal swab PCR, and of these patients, 8 or 9 had mild disease and one had severe disease. Participants got two doses of the Pfizer-BioNTech BNT162b2 vaccine (n=8) or two doses of the Moderna mRNA-1273 vaccine (n=2). Culture stimuli were overlapping spike peptide pools from SARS-CoV-2 and from the common cold coronaviruses HCoV-NL63, HCoV-OC43 and HCoV-229E. In over 8 COVID-19 convalescent patients and 4 infection-naive healthy vaccine recipients, researchers compared the spike-specific CD4+ TCR repertoire from before mRNA vaccination with the repertoire from after. The time from the second vaccine dose to post-vaccine blood sampling had a median of roughly 70 days and ranged from about 14 to 241 days. The convalescent cohort comprised six males and four females, including two Hispanic individuals, seven Caucasians, two Asians and one multiracial person. Post-COVID blood samples from convalescent patients were collected a median of around 100 days after diagnosis, with a range of about 35 to 180 days. As controls, cultures received a CEFX viral epitope pool (the positive control), an HIV-1 Nef peptide pool (the negative control), or no peptide at all.

A remark on this clonotype: It lacks a known antigen. Base qualities are not at hand, and no much larger clone is one base apart.

In light of the paper, this sample's treatment or condition label describes: approximately 9-day PBMC culture with coronavirus spike peptide pools or control peptides (ViraFEST assay). To expand antigen-specific T cells with peptide pools and then pick out the expanded clonotypes through TCR sequencing, the study relied on the ViraFEST assay. The convalescent patients' positive SARS-CoV-2 PCR tests fell between March and December 2020, which was before the Alpha, Beta and Delta variants emerged in the United States. Each well held approximately 2 million PBMCs cultured in IMDM containing around 5.1% human AB serum and roughly 10 IU/ml IL-2, with about 9.4 ug/ml peptide pools added. On days 3 and 7, half of the culture medium was replaced with fresh IL-2-containing medium. After less than 12 days of culture, CD4+ T cells were isolated by negative selection using the EasySep CD4+ T cell isolation kit. Ficoll-Paque Plus gradient centrifugation was used to isolate PBMCs from whole blood, and the isolated PBMCs were then either used fresh or cryopreserved at -140C. Each culture condition was generally run in triplicate wells.

Deletion took 2 bases off V and 0 bases off J, with a span of 12 bases between the germline ends. The CDR1 and CDR2 encoded by the germline V gene are SGHTA and FQGNSA. Including cysteine and phenylalanine, the CDR3 has 16 amino acids. The sequence is cut down to CDR3 DNA, 48 bases in frame from base 1. What the study reported, not specific to this receptor: The number of convalescent patients in the study was relatively small, and the study did not examine early timepoints following natural infection. The median number of SARS-CoV-2-reactive clonotypes rose from roughly 20 after infection to 38 after vaccination, but the change was not significant. Of the vaccine-specific clones found in convalescent patients, nearly all (304 of 307) were mono-reactive for SARS-CoV-2 spike instead of being cross-reactive with common cold coronaviruses. In convalescent patients, a median around 86% of post-vaccine SARS-CoV-2-reactive clones were detected only after vaccination, and vaccine-specific priming was suggested by this finding.

Library generation was performed with PCR. At the Johns Hopkins FTIC core, DNA from the cultured CD4+ T cells underwent TCR sequencing with the Oncomine TCR Beta short-read assay. Genomic DNA was extracted from the cultured CD4+ T cells with the QIAamp micro DNA kit. Oncomine TCR Beta libraries made from cultured CD4+ T cells were pooled using unique dual indexes and sequenced on an Illumina iSeq 100. Under the source paper's analysis protocol: Non-productive sequences were removed, and CDR3s not starting with C, not ending with F or W, or shorter than 7 amino acids were discarded. The MANAFEST web application was used to identify antigen-specific clonotypes by comparing peptide-stimulated wells against reference wells and other culture wells. Positive clones required FDR below 0.05, an odds ratio above 5, and productive frequency above 0.1% in at least two of three replicate wells. A clonotype was classed as cross-reactive if the clonotype showed significant expansion both in SARS-CoV-2 spike wells and in at least one common cold coronavirus spike condition. Similarity between CDR3 sequences was evaluated in R version 3.6.1 using Levenshtein distances (stringdist) and unrooted phylogenetic trees (ape). TCRdb reprocessed the public reads (quality trimming at Q25 with fastp, clone calling with MiXCR) and kept in-frame beta chains. Here each entry gathers all rows of one CDR3 protein and keeps the most common genes and DNA. None of the V and J calls come from the authors' own analysis; TCRdb made them. The sample table holds approximately 11,000 distinct CDR3 sequences, of which 64% were seen once. The ten top clones hold 34% of the sample.

This TCR was recovered from a human donor who had recovered from COVID-19. Sequenced: CD4+ T cells from blood, cultured in vitro. The V and J genes are TRBV7-2 and TRBJ2-3, with TRBD1 as a weak D call on 6 bases. The nucleotides read TGTGCCAGCAGCTTACCCCGACAGGCTAGCACAGATACGCAGTATTTT. The translation is CASSLPRQASTDTQYF.